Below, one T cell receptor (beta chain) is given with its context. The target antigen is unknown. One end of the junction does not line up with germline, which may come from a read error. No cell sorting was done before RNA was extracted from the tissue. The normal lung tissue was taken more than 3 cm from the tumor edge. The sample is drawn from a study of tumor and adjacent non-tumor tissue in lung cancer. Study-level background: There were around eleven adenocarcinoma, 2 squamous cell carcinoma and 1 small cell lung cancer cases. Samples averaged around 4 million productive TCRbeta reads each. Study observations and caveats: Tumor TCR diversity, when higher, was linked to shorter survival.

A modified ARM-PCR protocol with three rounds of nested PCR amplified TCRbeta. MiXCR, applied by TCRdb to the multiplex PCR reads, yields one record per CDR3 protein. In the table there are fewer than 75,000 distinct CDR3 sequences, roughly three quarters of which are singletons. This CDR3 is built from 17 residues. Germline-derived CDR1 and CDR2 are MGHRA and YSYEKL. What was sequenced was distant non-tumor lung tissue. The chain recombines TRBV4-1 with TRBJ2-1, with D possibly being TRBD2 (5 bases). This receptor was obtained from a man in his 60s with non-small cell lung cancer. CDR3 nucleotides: TGCGCCAGCAGCCAAGATATGATTGGGAGACCCTACAATGGGCAGTTCTTC. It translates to CASSQDMIGRPYNGQFF.